The clone carrying this T cell receptor beta chain was seen ten or more times. The CDR3 totals 14 residues. The V gene's germline CDR1 is LNHDA and CDR2 SQIVND (reference sequence). Trimming pared 3 bases from V and 2 bases from J, leaving 9 bases between. The data originate from a study of tumor-infiltrating lymphocytes in primary liver carcinoma. Total RNA and DNA came together from approximately 20-30 mg of bulk tissue without cell sorting. Total RNA amounting to around 540 ng was the source from which TCR beta cDNA was made with a constant-region primer. Construction of TCR beta libraries relied on three successive nested multiplex PCR rounds employing slightly modified ARM-PCR. Use of TRBV1-TRBV30 forward primers with a C-beta reverse primer characterized the first two PCR rounds, which lasted nine to eleven cycles each. In TCRdb, the multiplex PCR reads were re-called with MiXCR into one record per CDR3 protein. This sample has about 29,000 distinct CDR3 sequences, with about 79% found just once.

The chain links TRBV19 to TRBJ2-3; D might be TRBD2 (5 bases). The sequence was collected from a man aged 35 to 55 with primary liver carcinoma and hepatitis B virus infection. Sequenced sample: liver tumor tissue from sampling region 5. Specified subset: tumor region T5, tumor centre. CDR3 coding DNA: TGTGCCAGTAGTATTATCGGGAACACAGATACGCAGTATTTT. Translating it yields CASSIIGNTDTQYF.